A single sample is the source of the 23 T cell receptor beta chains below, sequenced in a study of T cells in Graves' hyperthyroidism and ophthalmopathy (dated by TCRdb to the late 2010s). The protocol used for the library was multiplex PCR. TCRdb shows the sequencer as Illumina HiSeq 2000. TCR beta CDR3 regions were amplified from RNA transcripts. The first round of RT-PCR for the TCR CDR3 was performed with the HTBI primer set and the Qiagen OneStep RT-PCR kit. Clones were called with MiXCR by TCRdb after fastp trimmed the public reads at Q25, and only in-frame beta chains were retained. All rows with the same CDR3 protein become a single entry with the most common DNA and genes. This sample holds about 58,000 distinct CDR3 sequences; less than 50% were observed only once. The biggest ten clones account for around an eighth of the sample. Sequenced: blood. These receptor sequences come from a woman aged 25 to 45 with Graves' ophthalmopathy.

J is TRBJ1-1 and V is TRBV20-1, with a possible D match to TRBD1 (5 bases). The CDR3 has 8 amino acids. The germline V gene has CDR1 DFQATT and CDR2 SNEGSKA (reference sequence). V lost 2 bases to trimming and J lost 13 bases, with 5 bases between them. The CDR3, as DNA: TGCAGTGCTAGACAGGGTTTCTTT. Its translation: CSARQGFF.

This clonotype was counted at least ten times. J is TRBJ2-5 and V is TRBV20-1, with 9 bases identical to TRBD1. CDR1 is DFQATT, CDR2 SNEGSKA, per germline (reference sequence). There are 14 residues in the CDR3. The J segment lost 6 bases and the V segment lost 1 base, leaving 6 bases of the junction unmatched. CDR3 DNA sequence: TGCAGTGCTAGAGCGACAGGGGGTAAAAAGACCCAGTACTTC. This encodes CSARATGGKKTQYF.

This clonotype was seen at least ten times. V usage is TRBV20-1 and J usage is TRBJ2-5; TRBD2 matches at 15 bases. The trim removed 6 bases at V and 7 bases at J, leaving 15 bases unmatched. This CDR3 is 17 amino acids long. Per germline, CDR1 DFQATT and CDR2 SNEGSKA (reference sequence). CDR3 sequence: CSATTGLAGGPVGTQYF. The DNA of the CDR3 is TGCAGTGCCACCACCGGACTAGCGGGAGGGCCCGTTGGGACCCAGTACTTC.

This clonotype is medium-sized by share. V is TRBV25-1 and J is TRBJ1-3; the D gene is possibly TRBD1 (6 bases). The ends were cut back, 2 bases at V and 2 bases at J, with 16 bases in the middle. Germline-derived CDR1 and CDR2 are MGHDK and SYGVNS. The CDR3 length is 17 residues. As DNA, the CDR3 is TGTGCCAGCAGTGAAAGCGGTACAGGGCAAGCTGGAAACACCATATATTTT. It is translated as CASSESGTGQAGNTIYF.

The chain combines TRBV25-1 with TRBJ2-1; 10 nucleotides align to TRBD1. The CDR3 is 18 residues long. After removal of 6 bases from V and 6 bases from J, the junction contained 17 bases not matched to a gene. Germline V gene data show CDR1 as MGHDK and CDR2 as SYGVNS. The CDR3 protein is CASSASSEGQGRRNEQFF. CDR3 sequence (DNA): TGTGCCAGCAGCGCCAGCAGTGAGGGACAGGGGCGTCGCAATGAGCAGTTCTTC.

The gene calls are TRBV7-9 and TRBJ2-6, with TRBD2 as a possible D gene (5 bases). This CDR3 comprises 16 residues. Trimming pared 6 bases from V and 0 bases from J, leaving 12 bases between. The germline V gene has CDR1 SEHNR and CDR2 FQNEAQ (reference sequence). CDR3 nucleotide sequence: TGTGCCAGCAGTTTCGGACTGAACTCTGGGGCCAACGTCCTGACTTTC. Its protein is CASSFGLNSGANVLTF. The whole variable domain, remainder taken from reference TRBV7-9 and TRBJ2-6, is DTGVSQNPRHKITKRGQNVTFRCDPISEHNRLYWYRQTLGQGPEFLTYFQNEAQLEKSRLLSDRFSAERPKGSFSTLEIQRTEQGDSAMYLCASSFGLNSGANVLTFGAGSRLTVL.

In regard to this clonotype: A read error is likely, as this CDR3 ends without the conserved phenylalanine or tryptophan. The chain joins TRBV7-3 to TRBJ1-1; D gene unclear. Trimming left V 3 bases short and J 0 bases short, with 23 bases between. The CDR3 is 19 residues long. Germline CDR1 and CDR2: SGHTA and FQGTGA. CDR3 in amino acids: CASSLLPSSQKRVNTEAFL. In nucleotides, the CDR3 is TGTGCCAGCAGCTTGCTACCCTCTTCCCAGAAGCGCGTGAACACTGAAGCTTTCTTG.

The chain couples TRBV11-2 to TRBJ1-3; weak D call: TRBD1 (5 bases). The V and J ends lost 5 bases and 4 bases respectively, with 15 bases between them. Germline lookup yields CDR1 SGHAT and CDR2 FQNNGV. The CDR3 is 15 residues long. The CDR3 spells CASSTPRDGGNTIYF. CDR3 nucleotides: TGTGCCAGCAGCACACCCCGGGACGGAGGAAACACCATATATTTT.

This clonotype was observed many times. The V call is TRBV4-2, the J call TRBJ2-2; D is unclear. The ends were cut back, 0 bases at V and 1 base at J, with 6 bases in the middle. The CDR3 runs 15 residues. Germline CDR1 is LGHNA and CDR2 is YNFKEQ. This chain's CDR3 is CASSQDLRNTGELFF. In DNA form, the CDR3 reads TGTGCCAGCAGCCAAGATCTTAGGAACACCGGGGAGCTGTTTTTT.

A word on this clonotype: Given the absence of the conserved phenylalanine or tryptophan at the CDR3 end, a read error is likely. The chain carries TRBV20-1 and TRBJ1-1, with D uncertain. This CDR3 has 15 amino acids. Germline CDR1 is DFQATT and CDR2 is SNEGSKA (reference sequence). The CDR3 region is CSTRQKGVLNTEAFV. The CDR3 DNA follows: TGCAGTACTAGACAAAAGGGAGTTTTGAACACTGAAGCTTTCGTT.

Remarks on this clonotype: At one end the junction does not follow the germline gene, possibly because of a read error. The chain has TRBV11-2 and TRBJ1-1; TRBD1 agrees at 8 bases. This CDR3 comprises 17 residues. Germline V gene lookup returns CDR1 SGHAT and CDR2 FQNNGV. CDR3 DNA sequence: TGTGCCAGCGGCTCGATAGACAGGACAGGGCCACACACGGAAGCTTTCTTT. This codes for CASGSIDRTGPHTEAFF.

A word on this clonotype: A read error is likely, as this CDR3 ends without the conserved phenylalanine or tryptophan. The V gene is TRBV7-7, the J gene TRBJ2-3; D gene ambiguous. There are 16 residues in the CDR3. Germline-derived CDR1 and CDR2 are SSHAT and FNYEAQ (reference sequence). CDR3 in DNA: TGTGCTAGCAGCTCTCTCGGGCAGAATCTCCCAGATACGCAGTATTGT. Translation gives CASSSLGQNLPDTQYC.

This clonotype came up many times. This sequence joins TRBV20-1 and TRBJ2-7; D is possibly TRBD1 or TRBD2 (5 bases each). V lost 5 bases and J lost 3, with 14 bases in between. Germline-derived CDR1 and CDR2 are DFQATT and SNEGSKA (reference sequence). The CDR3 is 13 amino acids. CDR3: CSALWDRDYEQYF. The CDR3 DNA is TGCAGTGCTTTGTGGGACCGGGACTACGAGCAGTACTTC.

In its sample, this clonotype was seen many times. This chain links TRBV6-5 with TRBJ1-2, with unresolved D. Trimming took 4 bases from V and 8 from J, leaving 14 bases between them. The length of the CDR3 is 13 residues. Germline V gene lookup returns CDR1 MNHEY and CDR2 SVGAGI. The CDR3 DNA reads TGTGCCAGCAGTTTTCGGGCCGTCGAAGGCTACACCTTC. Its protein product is CASSFRAVEGYTF.

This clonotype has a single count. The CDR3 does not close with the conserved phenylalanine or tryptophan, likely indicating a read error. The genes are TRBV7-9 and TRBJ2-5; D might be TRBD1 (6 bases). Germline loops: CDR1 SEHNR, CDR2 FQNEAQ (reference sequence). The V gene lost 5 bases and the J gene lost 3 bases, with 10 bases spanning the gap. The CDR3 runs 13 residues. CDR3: CASSVDSKETQYC. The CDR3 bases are TGTGCCAGCAGCGTGGACAGTAAAGAGACCCAGTACTGC.

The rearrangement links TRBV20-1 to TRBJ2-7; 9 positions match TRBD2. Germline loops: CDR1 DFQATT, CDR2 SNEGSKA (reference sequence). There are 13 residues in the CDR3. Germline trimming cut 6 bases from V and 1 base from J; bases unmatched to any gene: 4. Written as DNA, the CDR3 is TGCAGTGCCAGCGGGAGGAATTCCTACGAGCAGTACTTC. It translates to CSASGRNSYEQYF.

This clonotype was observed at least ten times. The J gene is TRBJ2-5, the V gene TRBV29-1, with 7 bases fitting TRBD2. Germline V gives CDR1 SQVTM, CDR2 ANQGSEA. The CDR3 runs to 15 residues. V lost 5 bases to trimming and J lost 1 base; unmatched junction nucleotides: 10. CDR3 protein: CSVKTSGVPQETQYF. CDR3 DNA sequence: TGCAGCGTTAAAACGAGCGGGGTCCCCCAAGAGACCCAGTACTTC.

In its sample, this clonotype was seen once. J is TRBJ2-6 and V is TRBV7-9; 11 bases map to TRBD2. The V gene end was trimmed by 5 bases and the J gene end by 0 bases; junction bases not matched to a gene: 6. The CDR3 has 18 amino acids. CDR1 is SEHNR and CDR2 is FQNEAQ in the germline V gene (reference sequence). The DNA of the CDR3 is TGTGCCAGCAGCCGGGGCCTAGCGGGAGGCTCTGGGGCCAACGTCCTGACTTTC. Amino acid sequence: CASSRGLAGGSGANVLTF. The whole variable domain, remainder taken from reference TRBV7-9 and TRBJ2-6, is DTGVSQNPRHKITKRGQNVTFRCDPISEHNRLYWYRQTLGQGPEFLTYFQNEAQLEKSRLLSDRFSAERPKGSFSTLEIQRTEQGDSAMYLCASSRGLAGGSGANVLTFGAGSRLTVL.

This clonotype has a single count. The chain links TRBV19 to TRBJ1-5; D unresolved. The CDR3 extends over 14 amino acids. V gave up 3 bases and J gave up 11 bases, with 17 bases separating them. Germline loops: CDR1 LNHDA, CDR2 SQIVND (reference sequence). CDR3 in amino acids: CASSMGGNQETQHF. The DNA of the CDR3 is TGTGCCAGTAGTATGGGCGGGAACCAAGAGACCCAGCATTTT.

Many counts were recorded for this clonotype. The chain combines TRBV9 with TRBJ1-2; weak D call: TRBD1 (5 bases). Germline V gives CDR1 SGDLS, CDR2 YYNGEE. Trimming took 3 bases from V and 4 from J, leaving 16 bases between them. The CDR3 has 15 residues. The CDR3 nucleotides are TGTGCCAGCAGCGCTACCGGGGGTCCCTTCTATGGCTACACCTTC. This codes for CASSATGGPFYGYTF.

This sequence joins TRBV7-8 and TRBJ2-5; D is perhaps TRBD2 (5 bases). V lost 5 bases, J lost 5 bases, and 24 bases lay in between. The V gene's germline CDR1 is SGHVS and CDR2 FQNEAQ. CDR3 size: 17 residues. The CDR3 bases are TGTGCCAGCAGCCCGCCCGTCCTAGCAGGCTCCGGGGAGACCCAGTACTTC. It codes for CASSPPVLAGSGETQYF.

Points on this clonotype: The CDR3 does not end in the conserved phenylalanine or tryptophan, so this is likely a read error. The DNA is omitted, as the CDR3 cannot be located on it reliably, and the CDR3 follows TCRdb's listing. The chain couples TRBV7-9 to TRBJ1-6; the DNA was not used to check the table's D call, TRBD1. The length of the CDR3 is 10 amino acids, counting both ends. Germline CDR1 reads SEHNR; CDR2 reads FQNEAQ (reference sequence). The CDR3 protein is CASSWETGAS.

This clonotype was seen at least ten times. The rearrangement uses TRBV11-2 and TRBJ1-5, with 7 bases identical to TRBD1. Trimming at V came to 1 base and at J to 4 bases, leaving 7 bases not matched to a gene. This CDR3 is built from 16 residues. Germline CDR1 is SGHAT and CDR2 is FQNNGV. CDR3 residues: CASSLAPGQTNQPQHF. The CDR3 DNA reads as TGTGCCAGCAGCTTAGCTCCGGGACAGACAAATCAGCCCCAGCATTTT. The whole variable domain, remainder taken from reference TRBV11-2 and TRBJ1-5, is EAGVAQSPRYKIIEKRQSVAFWCNPISGHATLYWYQQILGQGPKLLIQFQNNGVVDDSQLPKDRFSAERLKGVDSTLKIQPAKLEDSAVYLCASSLAPGQTNQPQHFGDGTRLSIL.